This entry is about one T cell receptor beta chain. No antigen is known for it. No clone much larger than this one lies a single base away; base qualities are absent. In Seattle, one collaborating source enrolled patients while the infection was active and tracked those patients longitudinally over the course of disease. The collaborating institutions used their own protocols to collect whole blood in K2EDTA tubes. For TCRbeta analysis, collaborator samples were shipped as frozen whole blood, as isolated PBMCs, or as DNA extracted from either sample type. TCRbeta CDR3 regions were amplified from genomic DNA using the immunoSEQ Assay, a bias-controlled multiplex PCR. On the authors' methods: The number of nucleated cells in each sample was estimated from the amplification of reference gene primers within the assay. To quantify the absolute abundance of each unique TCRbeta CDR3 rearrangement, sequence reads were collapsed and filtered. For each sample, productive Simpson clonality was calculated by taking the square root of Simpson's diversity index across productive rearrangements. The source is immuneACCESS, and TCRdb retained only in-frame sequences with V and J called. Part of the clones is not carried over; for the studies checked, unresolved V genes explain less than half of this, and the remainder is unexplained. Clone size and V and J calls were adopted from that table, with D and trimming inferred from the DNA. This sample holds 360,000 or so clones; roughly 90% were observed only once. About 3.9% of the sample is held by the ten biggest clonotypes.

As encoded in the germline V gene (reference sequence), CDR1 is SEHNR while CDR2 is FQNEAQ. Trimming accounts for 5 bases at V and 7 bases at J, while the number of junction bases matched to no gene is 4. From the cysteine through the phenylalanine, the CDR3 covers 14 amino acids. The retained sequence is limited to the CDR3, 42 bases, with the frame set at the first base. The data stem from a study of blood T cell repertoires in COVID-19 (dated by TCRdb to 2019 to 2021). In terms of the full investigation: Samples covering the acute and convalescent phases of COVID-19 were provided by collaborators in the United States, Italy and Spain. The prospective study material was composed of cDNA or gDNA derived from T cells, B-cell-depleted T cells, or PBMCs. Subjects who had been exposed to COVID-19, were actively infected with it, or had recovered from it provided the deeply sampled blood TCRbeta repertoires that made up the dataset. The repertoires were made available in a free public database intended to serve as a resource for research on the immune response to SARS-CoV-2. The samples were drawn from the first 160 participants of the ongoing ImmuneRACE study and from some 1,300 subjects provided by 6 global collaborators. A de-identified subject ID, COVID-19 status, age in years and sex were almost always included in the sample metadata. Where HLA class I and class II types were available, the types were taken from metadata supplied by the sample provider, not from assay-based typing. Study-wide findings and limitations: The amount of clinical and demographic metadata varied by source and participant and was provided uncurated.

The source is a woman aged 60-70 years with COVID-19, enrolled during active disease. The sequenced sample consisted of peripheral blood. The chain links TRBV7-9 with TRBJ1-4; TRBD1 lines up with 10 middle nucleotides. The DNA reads TGTGCCAGCAGCCTGACAGGGGGCAGTGAAAAACTGTTTTTT. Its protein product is CASSLTGGSEKLFF.